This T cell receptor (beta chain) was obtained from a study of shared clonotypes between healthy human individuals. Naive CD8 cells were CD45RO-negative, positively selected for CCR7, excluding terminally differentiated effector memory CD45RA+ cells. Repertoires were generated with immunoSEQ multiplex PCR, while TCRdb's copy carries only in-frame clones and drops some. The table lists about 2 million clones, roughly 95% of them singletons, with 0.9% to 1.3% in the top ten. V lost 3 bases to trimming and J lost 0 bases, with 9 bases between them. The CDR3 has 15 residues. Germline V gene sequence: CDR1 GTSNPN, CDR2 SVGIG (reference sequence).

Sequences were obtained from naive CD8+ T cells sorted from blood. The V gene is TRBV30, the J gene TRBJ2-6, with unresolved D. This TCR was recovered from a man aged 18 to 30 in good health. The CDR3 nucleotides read TGTGCCTGGAGCGTTGGGGACTCTGGGGCCAACGTCCTGACTTTC. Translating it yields CAWSVGDSGANVLTF.